This T cell receptor (beta chain) was recovered during a study of blood T cell repertoires in COVID-19. Study-wide background: From T cells, B-cell-depleted T cells, or PBMCs came the material, which was cDNA or gDNA.

Authors' analysis steps: Estimation of nucleated cell counts relied on the amplification of reference gene primers. The table came from immunoSEQ multiplex PCR; TCRdb's copy has only in-frame clones and leaves some out. That table gives V, J and clone size, and the DNA gave D and trimming. The sample shows 71,000 or so clones, roughly 82% of them seen only once. Input material: peripheral blood. The sequence was collected from a man over 45 with acute or convalescent COVID-19.

The CDR3 sequence is CASSFSAYEQYF. Here the CDR3 DNA reads TGTGCCAGCAGCTTCTCGGCCTACGAGCAGTACTTC. J is TRBJ2-7 and V is TRBV7-2, with unresolved D. The germline V gene has CDR1 SGHTA and CDR2 FQGNSA. Trimming removed 3 bases at V and 2 bases at J, with 5 bases between. CDR3 size: 12 residues.